A single sample gave rise to the 26 T cell receptor beta chains below, sequenced in a study of PD-1 blockade in classical Hodgkin lymphoma. Time point given: newly diagnosed, previously untreated cHL patient sample. Magnetic negative selection was used to purify CD4+ T cells from PBMCs that had been thawed. The data were produced by immunoSEQ multiplex PCR, yet TCRdb's version contains in-frame clones alone and is incomplete. The sample contains 20,000 to 25,000 clones, 85% to 95% of which appear only once. The source material was CD4+ T cells from blood. These TCRs come from a human donor with classical Hodgkin lymphoma.

This clone was picked up a small number of times. The chain combines TRBV10-3 with TRBJ1-2; 7 bases align to TRBD1. The CDR3 has 13 residues. J gave up 4 bases and V 6 bases, and 5 bases lay outside the gene matches. Germline V gene lookup returns CDR1 ENHRY and CDR2 SYGVKD. CDR3 residues: CAIREQGTYGYTF. The CDR3 DNA follows: TGTGCCATCAGGGAACAGGGGACCTATGGCTACACCTTC.

The V and J genes are TRBV6-5 and TRBJ1-5; no firm D call. Germline V CDR1 and CDR2: MNHEY, SVGAGI. CDR3 length equals 12 residues. The CDR3 loop reads CATSRSNQPQHF. Here the CDR3 DNA reads TGTGCGACGAGTAGGAGCAATCAGCCCCAGCATTTT.

The V gene is TRBV6-5, the J gene TRBJ1-2; TRBD1 might be the D (5 bases). Germline V gene sequence: CDR1 MNHEY, CDR2 SVGAGI. V was shortened by 7 bases and J by 8 bases, with 17 bases between the two germline ends. The CDR3 totals 13 residues. The CDR3 loop reads CASTLGEGKGYTF. The CDR3 region has the DNA TGTGCCAGCACCCTGGGAGAGGGGAAGGGCTACACCTTC.

This clone appeared a single time. This chain connects TRBV4-1 to TRBJ1-1, with 7 bases fitting TRBD1. V was pared by 4 bases and J by 3 bases, with 8 bases of the junction left unmatched. The CDR3 is made up of 15 amino acids. The V gene's germline CDR1 is MGHRA and CDR2 YSYEKL. CDR3 in amino acids: CASSRRDRADTEAFF. The DNA for the CDR3 is TGCGCCAGCAGCCGAAGAGACAGGGCGGACACTGAAGCTTTCTTT.

The chain has TRBV4-1 and TRBJ1-5; 11 bases align to TRBD1. In germline, CDR1 is MGHRA, CDR2 YSYEKL. J was trimmed by 5 bases and V by 2 bases; bases with no gene match: 2. The CDR3 extends over 15 amino acids. The DNA of the CDR3 is TGCGCCAGCAGCCAACAGGGACAGGGGGATCAGCCCCAGCATTTT. Its translation: CASSQQGQGDQPQHF.

The rearrangement links TRBV11-2 to TRBJ2-7; D possibly matches TRBD1 or TRBD2 (5 bases each). This CDR3 comprises 14 residues. V gave up 1 base and J gave up 1 base, with 8 bases separating them. Germline loops: CDR1 SGHAT, CDR2 FQNNGV. Here the CDR3 reads CASSLAGRSYEQYF. The CDR3 DNA reads as TGTGCCAGCAGCTTAGCGGGGCGGTCCTACGAGCAGTACTTC.

CDR3 in amino acids: CASSESGYTEAFF. CDR3 DNA sequence: TGTGCCAGCAGTGAGTCAGGGTACACTGAAGCTTTCTTT. The genes are TRBV2 and TRBJ1-1; tentative D call: TRBD1 (5 bases). The CDR3 contains 13 residues. In germline, CDR1 is SNHLY, CDR2 FYNNEI. Trimming took 3 bases from V and 3 from J, leaving 8 bases between them.

The rearrangement uses TRBV6-6 and TRBJ2-3; D is unclear. From germline, CDR1 is MNHNY and CDR2 SVGAGI (reference sequence). Between the trimmed V and J ends, which lost 0 bases and 3 bases, there was a span of 4 bases. CDR3 length: 13 amino acids. The CDR3 loop reads CASSYSGTDTQYF. DNA of the CDR3: TGTGCCAGCAGTTACTCGGGAACAGATACGCAGTATTTT.

The gene calls are TRBV7-9 and TRBJ2-5; 10 nucleotides agree with TRBD1. The V gene end was trimmed by 4 bases and the J gene end by 5 bases; junction bases not matched to a gene: 1. In germline, CDR1 is SEHNR, CDR2 FQNEAQ (reference sequence). There are 13 residues in the CDR3. The CDR3 is CASSSGQGETQYF. The CDR3 bases are TGTGCCAGCAGCTCGGGACAGGGGGAGACCCAGTACTTC.

This chain uses TRBV6-6 with TRBJ2-3; 8 bases map to TRBD1. After removal of 6 bases from V and 0 bases from J, the junction contained 8 bases not matched to a gene. The CDR3 has 16 residues. Germline V gives CDR1 MNHNY, CDR2 SVGAGI (reference sequence). Here the CDR3 reads CASSDWDRSSTDTQYF. Here the CDR3 DNA reads TGTGCCAGCAGCGACTGGGACAGGTCGAGCACAGATACGCAGTATTTT.

This chain connects TRBV11-2 to TRBJ1-2, with D hard to call. V was clipped by 5 bases and J by 1 base, with 17 bases between them. Germline CDR1 SGHAT, CDR2 FQNNGV. This CDR3 has 16 residues. Written as DNA, the CDR3 is TGTGCCAGCAGCCCCGACTTGACGGCATATAACTATGGCTACACCTTC. Protein sequence: CASSPDLTAYNYGYTF.

The gene calls are TRBV7-3 and TRBJ2-3, with D hard to call. From germline, CDR1 is SGHTA and CDR2 FQGTGA. CDR3 length equals 15 residues. The V and J ends lost 2 bases and 2 bases respectively, with 11 bases between them. The CDR3 here is CASSLLGYPTDTQYF. The CDR3 nucleotides read TGTGCCAGCAGCTTACTCGGCTACCCCACAGATACGCAGTATTTT.

CDR3 nucleotides: TGTGCCACCGGGACCGAGAATCAGCCCCAGCATTTT. Its translation is CATGTENQPQHF. The chain has TRBV10-3 and TRBJ1-5; the D gene is possibly TRBD1 (5 bases). Germline V gene lookup returns CDR1 ENHRY and CDR2 SYGVKD. V dropped 10 bases and J dropped 4 bases, with 11 bases sitting between them. CDR3 length equals 12 residues.

The chain recombines TRBV12-5 with TRBJ2-2; 7 positions agree with TRBD2. Germline loops: CDR1 LGHNT, CDR2 FRNRAP. J gave up 7 bases and V 6 bases, and 11 bases lay outside the gene matches. CDR3 length equals 15 residues. In DNA, the CDR3 is TGTGCTAGTGGCCTCGGACTAGGAGGCCACGGGGAGCTGTTTTTT. Translated: CASGLGLGGHGELFF.

The genes are TRBV29-1 and TRBJ2-1; D might be TRBD1 or TRBD2, each matching 6 bases. Trimming left V 1 base short and J 2 bases short, with 12 bases between. The CDR3 spans 15 residues. Germline V gives CDR1 SQVTM, CDR2 ANQGSEA. CDR3 nucleotides: TGCAGCGTTGAAGGGGGGGCAACCACCTACAATGAGCAGTTCTTC. Protein product: CSVEGGATTYNEQFF.

V is TRBV2 and J is TRBJ1-5; perhaps TRBD1 as D (5 bases). CDR1 SNHLY and CDR2 FYNNEI come from the germline V gene. The CDR3 consists of 15 residues. V shed 5 bases and J shed 3 bases, with 14 bases lying between them. The chain's CDR3 is CASSSSGRDNQPQHF. DNA of the CDR3: TGTGCCAGCAGTTCAAGCGGCAGGGACAATCAGCCCCAGCATTTT.

The V call is TRBV5-4, the J call TRBJ2-2; 10 bases align to TRBD2. There are 17 residues in the CDR3. Germline CDR1 is SGHNT and CDR2 is YYREEE (reference sequence). Losses at the gene ends were 0 bases for V and 4 bases for J; bases not matched to a gene: 6. The CDR3 nucleotides read TGTGCCAGCAGCTTGGCCCTAGCGGGAGTTCGCACCGGGGAGCTGTTTTTT. The encoded protein is CASSLALAGVRTGELFF.

V and J are TRBV6-5 and TRBJ1-1; D might be TRBD1 (6 bases). This CDR3 has 15 residues. Germline V gene data show CDR1 as MNHEY and CDR2 as SVGAGI. V was clipped by 2 bases and J by 1 base, with 11 bases between them. The CDR3 DNA sequence: TGTGCCAGCAGTTACATGGGGGCGGGGAACACTGAAGCTTTCTTT. Translation gives CASSYMGAGNTEAFF.

The chain has TRBV12-5 and TRBJ2-1, with TRBD2 as a possible D gene (5 bases). The CDR3 has 12 residues. V lost 7 bases and J 8 bases, leaving 12 bases between the germline ends. CDR1 and CDR2 from the germline V gene are LGHNT and FRNRAP. The CDR3 is CASVLNGDEQFF. For the CDR3, the DNA is TGTGCTAGTGTCCTTAACGGGGATGAGCAGTTCTTC.

The rearrangement uses TRBV7-9 and TRBJ2-3; possibly TRBD1 for D (6 bases). Germline CDR1 reads SEHNR; CDR2 reads FQNEAQ (reference sequence). CDR3 length: 15 amino acids. Trimming shortened V by 5 bases and J by 5 bases, and 17 bases separated the two germline ends. CDR3 in amino acids: CASSLTGMVRDTQYF. The CDR3 DNA is TGTGCCAGCAGCCTGACAGGAATGGTGAGAGATACGCAGTATTTT.

This clone was detected only once. The chain employs TRBV10-3 and TRBJ1-4, with D unresolved. This CDR3 has 15 amino acids. Germline assignment: CDR1 ENHRY and CDR2 SYGVKD. V lost 3 bases, J lost 8 bases, and 16 bases lay in between. DNA for the CDR3: TGTGCCATCAGTGATTCGACGGGAGTCTACGAAAAACTGTTTTTT. Protein product: CAISDSTGVYEKLFF.

The gene calls are TRBV10-3 and TRBJ2-5, with 7 bases that match TRBD1. The germline CDR1 and CDR2 sequences are ENHRY and SYGVKD. The CDR3 has 13 residues. V lost 2 bases and J lost 8; bases outside the gene matches: 5. CDR3 bases: TGTGCCATCAGTGAGGGACAGGCTGGTACCCAGTACTTC. Its translation: CAISEGQAGTQYF.

This clone was recorded only once. A junction end diverges from the germline sequence, so it may reflect a read error. J is TRBJ2-5 and V is TRBV9, with D unresolved. CDR3 length equals 13 residues. In germline, CDR1 is SGDLS, CDR2 YYNGEE. DNA of the CDR3: TGTGCCAGCAGCGACGATACCCAAGGGACCCAGTACTTC. Translating it yields CASSDDTQGTQYF.

This chain links TRBV29-1 with TRBJ2-1; 8 bases fit TRBD2. The germline V gene has CDR1 SQVTM and CDR2 ANQGSEA. V lost 4 bases, J lost 7 bases, and 9 bases stayed unmatched. The CDR3 has 14 amino acids. CDR3 coding DNA: TGCAGCGTTGCCGCGGGCGGGAGGATTAATGAGCAGTTCTTC. Amino acids: CSVAAGGRINEQFF.

In DNA, the CDR3 is TGTGCCAGCAGCTTAGCGAGACAGGGGCATGAAGCTTTCTTT. Amino acid sequence: CASSLARQGHEAFF. The rearrangement links TRBV7-9 to TRBJ1-1; TRBD1 aligns across 8 bases. Germline values: CDR1 SEHNR, CDR2 FQNEAQ (reference sequence). After removal of 0 bases from V and 7 bases from J, the junction contained 4 bases not matched to a gene. This CDR3 contains 14 residues.

The chain is built from TRBV7-8 and TRBJ1-1; D call uncertain. Looked up from germline, CDR1 is SGHVS and CDR2 is FQNEAQ. The CDR3 covers 11 residues. V lost 1 base, J lost 7 bases, and 4 bases lay in between. The chain's CDR3 is CASSLGVEAFF. The CDR3 region has the DNA TGTGCCAGCAGCTTAGGCGTTGAAGCTTTCTTT.